This entry features one T cell receptor beta chain sequence. What it binds is not known. This sample is drawn from a study of breast tumors, draining lymph nodes, adjacent tissues. TCRdb used MiXCR to reprocess the multiplex PCR reads, holding one entry per CDR3 protein. The table records around 250,000 distinct CDR3 sequences, less than 35% of them present only once. The lymph nodes were axillary draining lymph nodes from breast cancer patients. The CDR3 is 15 amino acids. Germline loops: CDR1 LNHDA, CDR2 SQIVND (reference sequence). Trimming took 3 bases from V and 4 from J, leaving 10 bases between them. Study results and limitations: Tumor and nontumor repertoires were significantly more similar in luminal-like than in basal-like breast cancer. Findings are consistent with lymph node origin and intratumoral expansion of most tumor T cells.

The receptor was derived from a female donor with breast cancer. Some clones in this sample may be carry-over from other donors' samples. The specimen sequenced was axillary lymph node tissue. J is TRBJ1-6 and V is TRBV19, with D possibly being TRBD1 (6 bases). The CDR3 DNA is TGTGCCAGTAGTATCGCAGGGGTTTATAATTCACCCCTCCACTTT. Protein sequence: CASSIAGVYNSPLHF.